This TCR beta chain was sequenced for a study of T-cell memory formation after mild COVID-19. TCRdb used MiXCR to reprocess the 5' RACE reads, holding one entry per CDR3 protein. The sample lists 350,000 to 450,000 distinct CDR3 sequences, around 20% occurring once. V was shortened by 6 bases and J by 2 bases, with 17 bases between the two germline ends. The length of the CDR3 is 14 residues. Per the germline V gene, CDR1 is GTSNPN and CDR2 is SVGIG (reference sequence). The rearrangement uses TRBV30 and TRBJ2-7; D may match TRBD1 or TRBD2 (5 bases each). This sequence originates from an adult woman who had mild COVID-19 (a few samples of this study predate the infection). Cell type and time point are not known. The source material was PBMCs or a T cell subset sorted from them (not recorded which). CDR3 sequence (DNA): TGTGCCTGCTATCCGGGACGGGGTCCCTACGAGCAGTACTTC. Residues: CACYPGRGPYEQYF.